The clone carrying this T cell receptor (beta chain) was detected only a few times. Its target is not known. This entry belongs to a study of T cells after yellow fever vaccination. The overall study: The authors prepared low-cell-number fractions using SMART-Seq v4 Ultra Low Input. Regarding the study as a whole: Abundant clonotypes from the bulk population could have been carried over as contaminants into FACS-sorted repertoires. The study re-detected most primary-vaccination clones after the booster (roughly 95% CD4, roughly 88% CD8). The secondary response was weaker but peaked faster, day 5 versus 15.

TCRdb analysed the 5' RACE reads with MiXCR anew, one entry per CDR3 protein. The data contain about 360,000 distinct CDR3 sequences, approximately 5.7% of them singletons. The CDR3 is made up of 16 amino acids. Germline CDR1 and CDR2: DFQATT and SNEGSKA (reference sequence). The V gene lost 3 bases and the J gene lost 2 bases, with 19 bases spanning the gap. This sequence was found in a man aged 25-45 years who received the YFV17D yellow fever vaccine. The sample consisted of PBMCs, taken 5 days after the yellow fever booster vaccination. The chain has TRBV20-1 and TRBJ2-5; D might be TRBD2 (5 bases). For the CDR3, the DNA is TGCAGTGCTAGGGAACCTCCGGGATCTAATCAAGAGACCCAGTACTTC. Translating gives CSAREPPGSNQETQYF.